This T cell receptor beta chain is from a study of radiotherapy plus CTLA-4 blockade in lung cancer. About this clone: Antigen specificity is unknown.

There are 12 residues in the CDR3. The V end was cut by 4 bases, the J end by 10 bases, with 11 bases between. Germline assignment: CDR1 MDHEN and CDR2 SYDVKM. General study findings and limits: Subsequent to radiotherapy plus ipilimumab, tumor-derived TCR clones underwent expansion in blood.

TCRdb's table, derived via immunoSEQ multiplex PCR, lists solely in-frame clones and lacks some. The sample contains around 45,000 clones, nearly 90% of which appear only once. The TCR was taken from a human donor with non-small cell lung cancer whose response to radiotherapy plus ipilimumab could not be evaluated. This chain joins TRBV28 and TRBJ2-1; D possibly corresponds to TRBD2 (5 bases). Material: peripheral blood, obtained from a patient treated with radiotherapy plus ipilimumab. The CDR3 region has the DNA TGTGCCAGCAGTTACACGATAGCGGAGCAGTTCTTC. It yields the protein CASSYTIAEQFF.